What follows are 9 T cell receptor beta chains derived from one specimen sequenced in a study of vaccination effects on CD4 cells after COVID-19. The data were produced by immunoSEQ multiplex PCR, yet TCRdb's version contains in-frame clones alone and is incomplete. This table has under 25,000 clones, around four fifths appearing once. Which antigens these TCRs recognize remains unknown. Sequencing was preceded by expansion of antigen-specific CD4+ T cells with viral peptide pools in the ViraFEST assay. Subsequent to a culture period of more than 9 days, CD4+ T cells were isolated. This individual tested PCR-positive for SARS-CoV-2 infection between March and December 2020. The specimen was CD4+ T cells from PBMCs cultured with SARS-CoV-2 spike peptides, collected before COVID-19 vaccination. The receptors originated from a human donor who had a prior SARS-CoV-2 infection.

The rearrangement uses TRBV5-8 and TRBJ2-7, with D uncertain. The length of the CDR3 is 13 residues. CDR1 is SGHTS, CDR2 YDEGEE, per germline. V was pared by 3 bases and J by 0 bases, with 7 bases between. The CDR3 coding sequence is TGTGCCAGCAGCTGGAGCAGCTCCTACGAGCAGTACTTC. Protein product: CASSWSSSYEQYF.

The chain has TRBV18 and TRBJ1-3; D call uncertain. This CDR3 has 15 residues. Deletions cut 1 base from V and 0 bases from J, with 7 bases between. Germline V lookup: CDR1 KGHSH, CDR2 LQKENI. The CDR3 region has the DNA TGTGCCAGCTCACCACTTCTGGGCTCTGGAAACACCATATATTTT. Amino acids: CASSPLLGSGNTIYF.

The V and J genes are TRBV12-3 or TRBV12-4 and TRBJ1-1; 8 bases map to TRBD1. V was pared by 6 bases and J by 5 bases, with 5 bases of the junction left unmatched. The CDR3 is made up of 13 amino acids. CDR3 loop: CASRGRGHTEAFF. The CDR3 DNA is TGTGCCAGCAGGGGCAGGGGGCATACTGAAGCTTTCTTT.

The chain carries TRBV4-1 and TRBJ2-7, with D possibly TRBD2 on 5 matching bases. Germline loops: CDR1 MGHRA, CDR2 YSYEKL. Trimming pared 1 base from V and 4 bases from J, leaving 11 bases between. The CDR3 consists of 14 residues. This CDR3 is CASSQGLLEYEQYF. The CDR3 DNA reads TGCGCCAGCAGCCAAGGGTTACTAGAGTACGAGCAGTACTTC.

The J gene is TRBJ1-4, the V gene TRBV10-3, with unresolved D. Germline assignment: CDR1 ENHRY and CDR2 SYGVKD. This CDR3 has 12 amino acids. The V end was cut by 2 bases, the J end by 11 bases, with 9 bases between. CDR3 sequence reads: CAISETDTKLFF. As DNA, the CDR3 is TGTGCCATCAGTGAGACCGACACTAAACTGTTTTTT.

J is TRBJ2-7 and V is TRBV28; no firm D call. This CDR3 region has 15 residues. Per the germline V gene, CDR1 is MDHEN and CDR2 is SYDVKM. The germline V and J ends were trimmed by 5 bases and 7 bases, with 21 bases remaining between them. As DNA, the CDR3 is TGTGCCAGCAGTATTACAACTACTATTGGTTGGGAGCAGTACTTC. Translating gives CASSITTTIGWEQYF.

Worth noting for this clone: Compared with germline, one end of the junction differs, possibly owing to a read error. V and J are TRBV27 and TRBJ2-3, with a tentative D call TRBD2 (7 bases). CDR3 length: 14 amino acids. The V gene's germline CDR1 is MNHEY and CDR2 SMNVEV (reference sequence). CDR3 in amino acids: CVSTPWGGGDTQYF. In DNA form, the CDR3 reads TGTGTCAGCACCCCTTGGGGAGGGGGAGATACGCAGTATTTT.

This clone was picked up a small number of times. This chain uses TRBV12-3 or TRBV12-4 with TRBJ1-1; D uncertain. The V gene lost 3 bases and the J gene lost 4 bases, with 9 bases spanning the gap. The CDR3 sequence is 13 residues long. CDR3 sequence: CASSFVGGTEAFF. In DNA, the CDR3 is TGTGCCAGCAGTTTTGTGGGAGGCACTGAAGCTTTCTTT.

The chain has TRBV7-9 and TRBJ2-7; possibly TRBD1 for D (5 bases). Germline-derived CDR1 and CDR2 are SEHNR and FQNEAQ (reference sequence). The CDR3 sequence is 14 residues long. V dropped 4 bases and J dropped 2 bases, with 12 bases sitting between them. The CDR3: CASSSRDSAYEQYF. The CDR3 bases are TGTGCCAGCAGCTCCAGGGATTCGGCCTACGAGCAGTACTTC.